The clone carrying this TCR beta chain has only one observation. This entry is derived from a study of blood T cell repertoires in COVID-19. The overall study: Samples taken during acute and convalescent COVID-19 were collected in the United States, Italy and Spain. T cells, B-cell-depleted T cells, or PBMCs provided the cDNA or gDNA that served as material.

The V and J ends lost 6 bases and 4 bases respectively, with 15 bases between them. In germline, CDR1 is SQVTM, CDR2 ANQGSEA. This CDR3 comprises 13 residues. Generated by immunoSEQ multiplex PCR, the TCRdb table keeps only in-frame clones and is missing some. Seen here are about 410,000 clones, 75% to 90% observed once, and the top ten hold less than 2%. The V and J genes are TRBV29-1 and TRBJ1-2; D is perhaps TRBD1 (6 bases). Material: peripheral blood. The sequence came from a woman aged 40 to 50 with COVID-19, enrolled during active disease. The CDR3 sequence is CSVGAQGPYGYTF. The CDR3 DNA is TGCAGCGTCGGCGCACAGGGACCCTATGGCTACACCTTC.